A single sample is the source of the 4 T cell receptor beta chains below, sequenced in a study of blood T cell repertoires in COVID-19. TCRdb's table, derived via immunoSEQ multiplex PCR, lists solely in-frame clones and lacks some. The sample has around 79,000 clones; 88% are singletons. What was sequenced was peripheral blood. These receptors were collected from a human donor in a cohort sampled during active COVID-19.

The chain joins TRBV5-4 to TRBJ2-2; TRBD1 matches at 7 bases. Trimming cost V 4 bases and J 1 base; bases outside gene matches: 4. CDR1 and CDR2 from the germline V gene are SGHNT and YYREEE (reference sequence). The CDR3 is made up of 15 amino acids. The CDR3 spells CASSVTGLNTGELFF. The DNA for the CDR3 is TGTGCCAGCAGCGTGACAGGGCTGAACACCGGGGAGCTGTTTTTT.

The genes are TRBV6-6 and TRBJ2-1; 7 bases are shared with TRBD1. From germline, CDR1 is MNHNY and CDR2 SVGAGI (reference sequence). Trimming removed 4 bases from V and 4 bases from J; junction bases left unmatched: 4. The CDR3 has 14 amino acids. The CDR3 protein is CASSLGTEYNEQFF. The CDR3 region has the DNA TGTGCCAGCAGTTTGGGGACAGAGTACAATGAGCAGTTCTTC.

The V and J genes are TRBV5-4 and TRBJ2-1, with TRBD2 matching 14 bases. CDR3 size: 16 residues. Germline V gene data show CDR1 as SGHNT and CDR2 as YYREEE (reference sequence). J lost 13 bases, V lost 3 bases, and 12 bases had no gene match. As DNA, the CDR3 is TGTGCCAGCAGCTCCTTGTTGGGACTAGCGGGAGTCTCTCAGTTCTTC. As protein: CASSSLLGLAGVSQFF.

This chain joins TRBV15 and TRBJ2-7; tentatively, D is TRBD2 (6 bases). This CDR3 contains 15 residues. Germline V lookup: CDR1 LNHNV, CDR2 YYDKDF (reference sequence). Trimming removed 0 bases at V and 3 bases at J, with 12 bases between. The CDR3 loop is CATSRDRGSGYEQYF. The CDR3 DNA reads as TGTGCCACCAGCAGAGATCGGGGGAGCGGCTACGAGCAGTACTTC.